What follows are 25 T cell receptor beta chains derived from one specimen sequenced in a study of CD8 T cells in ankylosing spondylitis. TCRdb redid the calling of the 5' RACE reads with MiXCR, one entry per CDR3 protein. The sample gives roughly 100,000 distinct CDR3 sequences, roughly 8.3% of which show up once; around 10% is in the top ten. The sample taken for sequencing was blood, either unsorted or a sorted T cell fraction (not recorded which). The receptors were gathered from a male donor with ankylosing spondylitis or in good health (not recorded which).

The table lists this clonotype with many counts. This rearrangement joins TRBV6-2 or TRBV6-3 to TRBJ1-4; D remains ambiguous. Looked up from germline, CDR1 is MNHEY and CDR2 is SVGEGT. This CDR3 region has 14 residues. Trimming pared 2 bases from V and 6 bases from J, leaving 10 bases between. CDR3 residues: CASSYMRVYEKLFF. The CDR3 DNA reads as TGTGCCAGCAGTTACATGAGGGTATATGAAAAACTGTTTTTT.

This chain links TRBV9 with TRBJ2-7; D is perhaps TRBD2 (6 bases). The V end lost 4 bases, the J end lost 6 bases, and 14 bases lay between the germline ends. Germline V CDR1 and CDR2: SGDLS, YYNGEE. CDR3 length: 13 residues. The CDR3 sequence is CASSLGGTAEQYF. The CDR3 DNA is TGTGCCAGCAGCTTGGGGGGTACGGCCGAGCAGTACTTC.

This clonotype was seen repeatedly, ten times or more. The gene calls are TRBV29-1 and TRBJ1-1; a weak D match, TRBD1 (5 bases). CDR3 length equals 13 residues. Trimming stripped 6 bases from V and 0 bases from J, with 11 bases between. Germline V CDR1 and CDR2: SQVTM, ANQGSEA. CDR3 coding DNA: TGCAGCGTCGAGGGACTCATGAACACTGAAGCTTTCTTT. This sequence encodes CSVEGLMNTEAFF.

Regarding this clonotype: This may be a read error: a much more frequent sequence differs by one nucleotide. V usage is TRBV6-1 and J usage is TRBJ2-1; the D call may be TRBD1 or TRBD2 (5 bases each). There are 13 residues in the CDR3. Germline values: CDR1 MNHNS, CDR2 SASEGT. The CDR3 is CASRSGPYNEHFF. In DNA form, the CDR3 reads TGTGCCAGCAGATCGGGACCTTACAATGAGCACTTCTTC.

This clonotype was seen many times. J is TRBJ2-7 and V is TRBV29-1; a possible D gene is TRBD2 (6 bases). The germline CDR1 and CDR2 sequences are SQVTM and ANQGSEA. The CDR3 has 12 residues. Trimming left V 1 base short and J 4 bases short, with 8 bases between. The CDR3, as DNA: TGCAGCGTTGAAGCAGGGAGGTACGAGCAGTACTTC. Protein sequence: CSVEAGRYEQYF.

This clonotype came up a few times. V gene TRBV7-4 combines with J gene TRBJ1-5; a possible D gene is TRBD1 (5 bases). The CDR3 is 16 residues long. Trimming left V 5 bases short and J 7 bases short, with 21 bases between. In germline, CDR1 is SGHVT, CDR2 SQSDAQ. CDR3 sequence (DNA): TGTGCCAGCAGCACGGGGCTGGCAGGTCCAATCCAGCCCCAGCATTTT. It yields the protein CASSTGLAGPIQPQHF. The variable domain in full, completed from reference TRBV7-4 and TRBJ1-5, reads GAGVSQSPRYKVAKRGRDVALRCDSISGHVTLYWYRQTLGQGSEVLTYSQSDAQRDKSGRPSGRFSAERPERSVSTLKIQRTEQGDSAVYLCASSTGLAGPIQPQHFGDGTRLSIL.

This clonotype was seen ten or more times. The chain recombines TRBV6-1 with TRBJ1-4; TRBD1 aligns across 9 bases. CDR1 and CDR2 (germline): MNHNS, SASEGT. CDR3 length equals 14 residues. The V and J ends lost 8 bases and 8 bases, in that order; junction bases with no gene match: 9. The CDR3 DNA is TGTGCCAGCTCCGGGACAGGGCTTGTCGAAAAACTGTTTTTT. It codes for CASSGTGLVEKLFF.

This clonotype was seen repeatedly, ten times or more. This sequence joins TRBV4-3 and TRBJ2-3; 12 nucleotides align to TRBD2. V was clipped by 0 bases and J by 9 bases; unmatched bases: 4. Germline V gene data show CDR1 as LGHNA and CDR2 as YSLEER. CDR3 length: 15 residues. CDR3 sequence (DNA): TGCGCCAGCAGCCAAGAGACCGGGACTAGCGGGACGCAGTATTTT. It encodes CASSQETGTSGTQYF.

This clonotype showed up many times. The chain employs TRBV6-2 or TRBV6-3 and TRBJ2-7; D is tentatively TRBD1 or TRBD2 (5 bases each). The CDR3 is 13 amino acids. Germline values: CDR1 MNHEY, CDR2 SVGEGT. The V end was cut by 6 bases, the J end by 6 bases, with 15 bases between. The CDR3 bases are TGTGCCAGCAGCCCAGGGTTTCGGGGCGAGCAGTACTTC. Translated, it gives CASSPGFRGEQYF.

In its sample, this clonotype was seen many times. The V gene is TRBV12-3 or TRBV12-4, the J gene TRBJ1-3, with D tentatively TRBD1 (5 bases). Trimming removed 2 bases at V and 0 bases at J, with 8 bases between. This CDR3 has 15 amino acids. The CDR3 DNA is TGTGCCAGCAGTTTATGGGGGGGCTCTGGAAACACCATATATTTT. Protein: CASSLWGGSGNTIYF.

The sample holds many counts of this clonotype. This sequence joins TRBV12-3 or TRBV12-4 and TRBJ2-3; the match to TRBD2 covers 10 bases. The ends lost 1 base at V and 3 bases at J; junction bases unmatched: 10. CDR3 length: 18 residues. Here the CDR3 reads CASSLGWKRGGATDTQYF. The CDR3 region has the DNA TGTGCCAGCAGTTTAGGGTGGAAGCGGGGGGGCGCGACAGATACGCAGTATTTT.

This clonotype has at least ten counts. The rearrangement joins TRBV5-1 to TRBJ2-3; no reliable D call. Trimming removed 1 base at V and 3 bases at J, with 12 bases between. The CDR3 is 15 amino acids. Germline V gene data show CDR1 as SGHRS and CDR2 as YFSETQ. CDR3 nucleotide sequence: TGCGCCAGCAGCTTGTGGGGTCAGGTTACAGATACGCAGTATTTT. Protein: CASSLWGQVTDTQYF.

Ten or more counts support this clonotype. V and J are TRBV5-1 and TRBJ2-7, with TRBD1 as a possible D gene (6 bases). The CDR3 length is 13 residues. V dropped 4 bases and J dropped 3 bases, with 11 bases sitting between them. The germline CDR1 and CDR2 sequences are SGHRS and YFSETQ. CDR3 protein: CASSTGQLYEQYF. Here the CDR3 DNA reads TGCGCCAGCAGCACGGGACAACTCTACGAGCAGTACTTC.

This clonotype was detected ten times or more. Written as DNA, the CDR3 is TGTGCCAGTAGACGGGCCTCTGGGGCCAACGTCCTGACTTTC. It encodes CASRRASGANVLTF. This chain links TRBV19 with TRBJ2-6; D not resolved. The CDR3 length is 14 residues. CDR1 and CDR2 from the germline V gene are LNHDA and SQIVND (reference sequence). Trimming pared 6 bases from V and 0 bases from J, leaving 6 bases between.

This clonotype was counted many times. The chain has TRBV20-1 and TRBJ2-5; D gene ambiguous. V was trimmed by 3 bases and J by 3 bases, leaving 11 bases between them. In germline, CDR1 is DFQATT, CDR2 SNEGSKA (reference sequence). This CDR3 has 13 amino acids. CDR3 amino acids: CSARNSQKETQYF. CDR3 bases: TGCAGTGCTAGGAACAGCCAGAAAGAGACCCAGTACTTC.

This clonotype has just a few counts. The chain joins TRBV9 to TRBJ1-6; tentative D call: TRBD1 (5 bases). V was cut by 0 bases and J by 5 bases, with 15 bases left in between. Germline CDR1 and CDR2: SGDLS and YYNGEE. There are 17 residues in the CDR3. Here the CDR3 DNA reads TGTGCCAGCAGCGTAGACGCGGGGACCAGGGATAATTCACCCCTCCACTTT. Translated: CASSVDAGTRDNSPLHF.

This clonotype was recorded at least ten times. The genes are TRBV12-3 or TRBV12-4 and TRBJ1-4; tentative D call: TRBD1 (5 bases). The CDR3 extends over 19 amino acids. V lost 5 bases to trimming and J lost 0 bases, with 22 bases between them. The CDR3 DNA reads TGTGCCAGCAGTCTGTTGGGGCCTACCTCCGCTGCAACTAATGAAAAACTGTTTTTT. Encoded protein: CASSLLGPTSAATNEKLFF.

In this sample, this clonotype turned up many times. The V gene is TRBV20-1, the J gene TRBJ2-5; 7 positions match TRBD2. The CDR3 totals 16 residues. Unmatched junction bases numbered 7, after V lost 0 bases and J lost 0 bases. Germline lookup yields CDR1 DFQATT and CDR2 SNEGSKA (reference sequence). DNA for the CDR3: TGCAGTGCTAGAGACCTGACGGGGGGACACCAAGAGACCCAGTACTTC. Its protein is CSARDLTGGHQETQYF.

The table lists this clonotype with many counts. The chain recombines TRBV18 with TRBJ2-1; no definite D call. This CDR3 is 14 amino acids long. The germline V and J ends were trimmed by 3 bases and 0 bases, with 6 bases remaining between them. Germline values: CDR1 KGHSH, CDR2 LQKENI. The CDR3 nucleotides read TGTGCCAGCTCACCGCGGACCTCCTACAATGAGCAGTTCTTC. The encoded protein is CASSPRTSYNEQFF. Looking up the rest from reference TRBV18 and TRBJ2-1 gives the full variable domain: NAGVMQNPRHLVRRRGQEARLRCSPMKGHSHVYWYRQLPEEGLKFMVYLQKENIIDESGMPKERFSAEFPKEGPSILRIQQVVRGDSAAYFCASSPRTSYNEQFFGPGTRLTVL.

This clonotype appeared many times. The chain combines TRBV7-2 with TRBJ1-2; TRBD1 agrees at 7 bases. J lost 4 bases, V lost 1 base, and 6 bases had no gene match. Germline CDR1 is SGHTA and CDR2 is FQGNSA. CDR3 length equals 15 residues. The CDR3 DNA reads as TGTGCCAGCAGCTTAGGGATGACAGGGCCCTATGGCTACACCTTC. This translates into CASSLGMTGPYGYTF. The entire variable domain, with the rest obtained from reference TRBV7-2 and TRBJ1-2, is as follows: GAGVSQSPSNKVTEKGKDVELRCDPISGHTALYWYRQSLGQGLEFLIYFQGNSAPDKSGLPSDRFSAERTGGSVSTLTIQRTQQEDSAVYLCASSLGMTGPYGYTFGSGTRLTVV.

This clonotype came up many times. The CDR3 DNA reads as TGCAGTGCTAGTGCTCCGGGACTCCCGAACAATGAGCAGTTCTTC. This encodes CSASAPGLPNNEQFF. V gene TRBV20-1 combines with J gene TRBJ2-1; possible D gene TRBD2, 6 bases. CDR1 and CDR2 from the germline V gene are DFQATT and SNEGSKA (reference sequence). The CDR3 length is 15 residues. V was cut by 3 bases and J by 5 bases, with 17 bases left in between.

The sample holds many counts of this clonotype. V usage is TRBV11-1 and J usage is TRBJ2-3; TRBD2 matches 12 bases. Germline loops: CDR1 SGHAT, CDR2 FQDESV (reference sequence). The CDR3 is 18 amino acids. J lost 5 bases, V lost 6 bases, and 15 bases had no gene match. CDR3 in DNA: TGTGCCAGCAGTCCAAAATTTGGACTAGCGGGACAAAAAGATACGCAGTATTTT. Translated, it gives CASSPKFGLAGQKDTQYF.

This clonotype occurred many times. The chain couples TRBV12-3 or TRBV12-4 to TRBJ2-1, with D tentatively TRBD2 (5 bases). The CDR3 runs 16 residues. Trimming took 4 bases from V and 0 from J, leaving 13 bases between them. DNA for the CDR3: TGTGCCAGCAGTTCCCTTTCGGGGTCCTCCTACAATGAGCAGTTCTTC. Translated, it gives CASSSLSGSSYNEQFF.

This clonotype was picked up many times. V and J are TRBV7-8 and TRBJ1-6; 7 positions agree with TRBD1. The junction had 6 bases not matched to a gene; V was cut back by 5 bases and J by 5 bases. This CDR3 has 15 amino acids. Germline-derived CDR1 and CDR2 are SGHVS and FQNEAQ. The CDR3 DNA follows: TGTGCCAGCAGCCCCCAGACAGGGAATAATTCACCCCTCCACTTT. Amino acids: CASSPQTGNNSPLHF.

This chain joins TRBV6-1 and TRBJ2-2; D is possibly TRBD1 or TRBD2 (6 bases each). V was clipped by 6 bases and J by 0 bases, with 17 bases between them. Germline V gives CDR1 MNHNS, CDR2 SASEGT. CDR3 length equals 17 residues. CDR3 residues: CASRSRPGAANTGELFF. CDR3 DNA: TGTGCCAGCAGGTCCCGGCCGGGGGCAGCGAACACCGGGGAGCTGTTTTTT.